This T cell receptor (beta chain) emerged from a study of T cells after yellow fever vaccination. TCRdb reprocessed the 5' RACE reads via MiXCR and lists one record per CDR3 protein. The sample includes approximately 170,000 distinct CDR3 sequences, about 10% of them seen just once. This clonotype has more than one count but fewer than ten. Per germline, CDR1 GTSNPN and CDR2 SVGIG (reference sequence). Trimming removed 2 bases from V and 7 bases from J; junction bases left unmatched: 11. The CDR3 has 15 amino acids. Specimen: CD8+ T cells sorted from PBMCs, collected 15 days after the yellow fever booster vaccination. This chain links TRBV30 with TRBJ2-7, with 10 bases that match TRBD1. The clonotype originates from a man between 18 and 29 years old who received the YFV17D yellow fever vaccine. CDR3 in amino acids: CAWSLLGQGRGEQYF. Written as DNA, the CDR3 is TGTGCCTGGAGTCTATTGGGACAGGGGCGAGGGGAGCAGTACTTC. Based on the CDR3 plus reference TRBV30 and TRBJ2-7, the full variable domain is SQTIHQWPATLVQPVGSPLSLECTVEGTSNPNLYWYRQAAGRGLQLLFYSVGIGQISSEVPQNLSASRPQDRQFILSSKKLLLSDSGFYLCAWSLLGQGRGEQYFGPGTRLTVT.